This entry features one TCR beta chain sequence. These data come from a study of metastatic and nonmetastatic thyroid tumors. Per the original data handling: Across clinicopathological groups, CDR3 differences served as the basis for building a distant-metastasis classifier for papillary thyroid cancer. TCRdb used MiXCR to call clones anew from the PCR reads. The V and J calls, along with clone size, are taken from TCRdb and not from the paper's own processing. The sample lists about 20,000 clones, about 19% occurring once. Germline V CDR1 and CDR2: SGHNT, YENEEA. Trimming shortened V by 5 bases and J by 5 bases, and 16 bases separated the two germline ends. This CDR3 is 14 amino acids long. Nobody among the patients had been given any treatment before thyroid surgery.

Sequenced: tumor tissue. The V call is TRBV11-3, the J call TRBJ2-7, with D uncertain. This clonotype was obtained from a female donor with papillary thyroid cancer or a benign thyroid nodule (not recorded which). Some clones in this sample may be carry-over from other donors' samples. The CDR3 loop reads CASSHSLVSDEQYF. The CDR3, as DNA: TGTGCCAGCAGCCACTCTTTGGTATCCGACGAGCAGTACTTC.